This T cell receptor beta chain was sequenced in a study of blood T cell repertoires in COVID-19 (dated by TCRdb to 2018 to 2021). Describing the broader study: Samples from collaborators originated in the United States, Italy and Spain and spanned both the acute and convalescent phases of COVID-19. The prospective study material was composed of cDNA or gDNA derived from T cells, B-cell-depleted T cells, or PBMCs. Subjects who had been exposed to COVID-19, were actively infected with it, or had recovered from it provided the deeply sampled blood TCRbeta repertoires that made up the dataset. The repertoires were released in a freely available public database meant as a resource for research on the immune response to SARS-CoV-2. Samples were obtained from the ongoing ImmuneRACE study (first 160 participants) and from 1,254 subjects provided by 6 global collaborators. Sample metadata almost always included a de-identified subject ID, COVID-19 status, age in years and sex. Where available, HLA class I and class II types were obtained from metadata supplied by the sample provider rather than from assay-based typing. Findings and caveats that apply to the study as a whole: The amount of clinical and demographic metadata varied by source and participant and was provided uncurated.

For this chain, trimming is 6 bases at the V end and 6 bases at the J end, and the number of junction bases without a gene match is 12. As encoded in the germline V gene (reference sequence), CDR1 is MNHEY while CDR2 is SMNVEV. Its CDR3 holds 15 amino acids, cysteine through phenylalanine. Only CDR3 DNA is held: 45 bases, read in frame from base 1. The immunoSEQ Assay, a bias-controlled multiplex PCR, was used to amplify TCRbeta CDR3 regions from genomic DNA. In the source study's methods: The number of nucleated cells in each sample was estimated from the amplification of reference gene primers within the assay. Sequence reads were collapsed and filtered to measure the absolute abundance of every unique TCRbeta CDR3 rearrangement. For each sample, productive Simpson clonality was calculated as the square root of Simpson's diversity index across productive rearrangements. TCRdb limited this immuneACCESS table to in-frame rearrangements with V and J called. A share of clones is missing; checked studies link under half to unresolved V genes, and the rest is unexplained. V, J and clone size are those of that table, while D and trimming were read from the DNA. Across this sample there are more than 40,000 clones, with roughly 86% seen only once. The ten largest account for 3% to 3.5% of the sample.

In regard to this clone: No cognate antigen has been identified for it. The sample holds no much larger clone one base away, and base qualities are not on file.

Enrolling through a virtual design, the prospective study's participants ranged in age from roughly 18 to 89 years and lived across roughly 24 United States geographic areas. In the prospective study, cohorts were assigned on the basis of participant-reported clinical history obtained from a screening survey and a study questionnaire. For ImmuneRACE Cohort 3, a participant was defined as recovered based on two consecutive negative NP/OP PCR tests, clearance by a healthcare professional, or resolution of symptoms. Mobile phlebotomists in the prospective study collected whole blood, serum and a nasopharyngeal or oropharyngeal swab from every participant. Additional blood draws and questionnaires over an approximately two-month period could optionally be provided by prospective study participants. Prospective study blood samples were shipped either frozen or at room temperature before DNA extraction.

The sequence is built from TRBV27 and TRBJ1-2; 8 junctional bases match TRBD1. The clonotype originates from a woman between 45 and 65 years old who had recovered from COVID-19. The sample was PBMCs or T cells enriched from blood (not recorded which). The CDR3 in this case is CASSLMTGAQNGYTF. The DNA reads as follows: TGTGCCAGCAGCTTAATGACAGGGGCGCAGAATGGCTACACCTTC.